Below, 13 T cell receptor beta chains from the same sample are listed, as sequenced in a study of blood T cell repertoires in COVID-19. Only in-frame clones appear in the TCRdb table, and some are missing; sequencing was by immunoSEQ multiplex PCR. The sample has some 300,000 clones; roughly 88% are singletons. The sample consisted of peripheral blood. These receptors originate from a woman aged 30 to 39 who had recovered from COVID-19.

V and J are TRBV3-1 (or the pseudogene TRBV3-2) and TRBJ1-6; a possible D gene is TRBD1 (6 bases). Trimming took 1 base from V and 0 from J, leaving 10 bases between them. The CDR3 contains 17 residues. Germline assignment: CDR1 LGHDT and CDR2 YNNKEL (reference sequence). The CDR3 DNA reads as TGTGCCAGCAGCCAAGTTCAGGGGTCCTCCTATAATTCACCCCTCCACTTT. This gives the protein CASSQVQGSSYNSPLHF.

This sequence joins TRBV5-6 and TRBJ2-1; D is perhaps TRBD1 (6 bases). Germline V CDR1 and CDR2: SGHDT, YYEEEE. Trimming removed 4 bases from V and 9 bases from J, with 11 bases in between. The CDR3 is made up of 12 amino acids. In DNA, the CDR3 is TGTGCCAGCAGCGCCACAGGGATTGAGCAGTTCTTC. This translates into CASSATGIEQFF. The full variable domain, with the rest looked up from reference TRBV5-6 and TRBJ2-1, is DAGVTQSPTHLIKTRGQQVTLRCSPKSGHDTVSWYQQALGQGPQFIFQYYEEEERQRGNFPDRFSGHQFPNYSSELNVNALLLGDSALYLCASSATGIEQFFGPGTRLTVL.

The V and J genes are TRBV23-1 and TRBJ2-4; 7 bases agree with TRBD2. TRBV23-1 has ORF status, its function being uncertain. The CDR3 sequence is 14 residues long. V lost 6 bases, J lost 6 bases, and 8 bases stayed unmatched. The CDR3 region has the DNA TGCGCCAGCAGCCGGACTAGTAACTTAAACATTCAGTACTTC. Its protein product is CASSRTSNLNIQYF.

The rearrangement links TRBV6-4 to TRBJ2-5; possibly TRBD1 for D (6 bases). CDR1 and CDR2 (germline): MRHNA, SNTAGT. This CDR3 comprises 15 residues. The germline V and J ends were trimmed by 3 bases and 2 bases, with 13 bases remaining between them. The CDR3 DNA reads as TGTGCCAGCAGTGAATCGGGGACACCTCAAGAGACCCAGTACTTC. Protein sequence: CASSESGTPQETQYF.

The rearrangement joins TRBV18 to TRBJ2-1; TRBD1 aligns across 12 bases. V dropped 2 bases and J dropped 9; count of bases not matched to a gene: 11. CDR1 and CDR2 from the germline V gene are KGHSH and LQKENI. The CDR3 covers 17 residues. The CDR3 DNA reads as TGTGCCAGCTCACCAAGGACGGGACAGGGGGCGGCTTTTGAGCAGTTCTTC. Encoded protein: CASSPRTGQGAAFEQFF.

The chain joins TRBV7-3 to TRBJ1-1; no clear D gene. The CDR3 has 15 residues. The V and J ends lost 7 bases and 1 base respectively, with 16 bases between them. Per germline, CDR1 SGHTA and CDR2 FQGTGA. Written as DNA, the CDR3 is TGTGCCAGCACGGGGTGGGAGGAGGGGAACACTGAAGCTTTCTTT. As protein: CASTGWEEGNTEAFF.

This clone was seen a single time. The V gene is TRBV6-5, the J gene TRBJ2-7; D might be TRBD2 (6 bases). Germline loops: CDR1 MNHEY, CDR2 SVGAGI. The CDR3 consists of 15 residues. V was shortened by 6 bases and J by 1 base, with 16 bases between the two germline ends. CDR3 residues: CASSRGLFWSYEQYF. For the CDR3, the DNA is TGTGCCAGCAGCCGGGGACTGTTCTGGTCCTACGAGCAGTACTTC.

The chain carries TRBV30 and TRBJ2-2, with a tentative D call TRBD1 (5 bases). Germline V CDR1 and CDR2: GTSNPN, SVGIG (reference sequence). The CDR3 loop spans 17 amino acids. The V gene lost 4 bases and the J gene lost 1 base, with 19 bases spanning the gap. The CDR3 loop is CAWKVRIGEKNTGELFF. The CDR3 nucleotides read TGTGCCTGGAAAGTACGGATAGGGGAAAAGAACACCGGGGAGCTGTTTTTT.

The chain employs TRBV10-1 and TRBJ1-5, with 7 nucleotides matching TRBD1. Trimming took 2 bases from V and 0 from J; bases not matched to a gene: 1. The germline V gene has CDR1 WNHNN and CDR2 SYGVQD (reference sequence). The CDR3 contains 15 residues. CDR3 residues: CASSETGDSNQPQHF. Here the CDR3 DNA reads TGCGCCAGCAGTGAGACAGGGGATAGCAATCAGCCCCAGCATTTT.

V is TRBV20-1 and J is TRBJ1-5; D is undetermined. V gave up 5 bases and J gave up 9 bases, with 11 bases separating them. CDR3 length: 11 residues. The germline CDR1 and CDR2 sequences are DFQATT and SNEGSKA (reference sequence). CDR3 DNA sequence: TGCAGTGCTCCGAACCGGGGGCCCCAGCATTTT. Translated: CSAPNRGPQHF.

CDR3 loop: CASSLGGTGASLQPQHF. The CDR3 DNA is TGTGCCAGCAGCTTGGGAGGAACAGGGGCCTCACTTCAGCCCCAGCATTTT. The gene calls are TRBV5-6 and TRBJ1-5; 7 bases map to TRBD1. Looked up from germline, CDR1 is SGHDT and CDR2 is YYEEEE. This CDR3 has 17 residues. After removal of 0 bases from V and 6 bases from J, the junction contained 12 bases not matched to a gene. Using reference TRBV5-6 and TRBJ1-5 for the parts outside the CDR3, the full variable domain is DAGVTQSPTHLIKTRGQQVTLRCSPKSGHDTVSWYQQALGQGPQFIFQYYEEEERQRGNFPDRFSGHQFPNYSSELNVNALLLGDSALYLCASSLGGTGASLQPQHFGDGTRLSIL.

This chain uses TRBV28 with TRBJ1-2; no definite D call. Germline CDR1 reads MDHEN; CDR2 reads SYDVKM. V gave up 7 bases and J gave up 7 bases, with 19 bases separating them. The CDR3 is made up of 14 amino acids. CDR3 DNA: TGTGCCAGCACCAACCCGGCGTACCGGGGTGGCTACACCTTC. Translating it yields CASTNPAYRGGYTF.

J is TRBJ2-2 and V is TRBV5-1, with TRBD2 matching over 11 bases. This CDR3 is built from 15 residues. CDR1 is SGHRS and CDR2 is YFSETQ in the germline V gene. Unmatched junction bases numbered 5, after V lost 5 bases and J lost 5 bases. The CDR3 loop is CASSPGTSGTGELFF. The CDR3 nucleotides read TGCGCCAGCAGTCCCGGGACTAGCGGTACCGGGGAGCTGTTTTTT.